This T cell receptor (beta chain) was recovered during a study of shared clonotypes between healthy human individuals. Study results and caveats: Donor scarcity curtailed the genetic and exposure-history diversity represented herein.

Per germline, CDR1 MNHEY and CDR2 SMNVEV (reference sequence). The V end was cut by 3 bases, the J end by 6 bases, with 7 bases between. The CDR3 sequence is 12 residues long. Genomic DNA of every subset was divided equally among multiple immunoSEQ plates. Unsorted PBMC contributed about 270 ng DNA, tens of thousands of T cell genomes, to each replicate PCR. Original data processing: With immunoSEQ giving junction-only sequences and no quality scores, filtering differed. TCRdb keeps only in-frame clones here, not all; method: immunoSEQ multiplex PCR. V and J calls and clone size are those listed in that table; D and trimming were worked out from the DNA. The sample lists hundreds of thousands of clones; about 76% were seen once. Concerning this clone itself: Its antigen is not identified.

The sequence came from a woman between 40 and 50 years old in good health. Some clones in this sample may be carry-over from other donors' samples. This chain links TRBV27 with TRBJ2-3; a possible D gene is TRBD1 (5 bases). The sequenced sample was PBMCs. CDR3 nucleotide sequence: TGTGCCAGCAGTTTCTCAGGGGATACGCAGTATTTT. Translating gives CASSFSGDTQYF.